These 27 T cell receptor beta chains were sequenced from one sample in a study of OX40 agonist ivuxolimab in advanced cancers. Using immunoSEQ multiplex PCR, the repertoire was profiled, and TCRdb retains in-frame clones only, with some absent. Counted here are tens of thousands of clones, 88% occurring once; the ten biggest clones make up roughly 0.67%. This material consisted of CD4+ or CD8+ T cells sorted from blood, taken in a trial of the OX40 agonist ivuxolimab. The receptors were gathered from an adult with an advanced solid tumor such as melanoma, head and neck, liver or kidney cancer.

CDR3 bases: TGTGCCAGCAGCAAAGGGGGGTCAGGGATCCTCGAGCAGTACTTC. Encoded protein: CASSKGGSGILEQYF. The rearrangement links TRBV21-1 to TRBJ2-7. TRBV21-1 is labeled a pseudogene. This CDR3 has 15 residues.

The chain uses TRBV29-1 and TRBJ2-7; D unresolved. This CDR3 is 13 amino acids long. CDR1 is SQVTM and CDR2 is ANQGSEA in the germline V gene. The V end lost 6 bases, the J end lost 2 bases, and 14 bases lay between the germline ends. This CDR3 is CSVADKDPYEQYF. CDR3 bases: TGCAGCGTCGCAGACAAAGACCCCTACGAGCAGTACTTC.

The chain links TRBV9 to TRBJ1-1, with D unresolved. Per the germline V gene, CDR1 is SGDLS and CDR2 is YYNGEE. Trimming stripped 0 bases from V and 0 bases from J, with 12 bases between. The CDR3 runs 16 residues. This CDR3 reads CASSVENDIMNTEAFF. The CDR3 region has the DNA TGTGCCAGCAGCGTAGAGAACGACATCATGAACACTGAAGCTTTCTTT.

This rearrangement joins TRBV6-5 to TRBJ2-2; D uncertain. The CDR3 totals 11 residues. Per germline, CDR1 MNHEY and CDR2 SVGAGI. V was cut by 2 bases and J by 7 bases, with 2 bases left in between. CDR3 DNA sequence: TGTGCCAGCAGTTACCTCGGGGAGCTGTTTTTT. Its protein product is CASSYLGELFF.

The chain carries TRBV11-3 and TRBJ2-7; D is uncertain. Trimming stripped 10 bases from V and 5 bases from J, with 9 bases between. Germline-derived CDR1 and CDR2 are SGHNT and YENEEA. CDR3 size: 10 residues. The CDR3 spells CATPTHEQYF. The CDR3 nucleotides read TGTGCCACCCCCACCCACGAGCAGTACTTC. Looking up the rest from reference TRBV11-3 and TRBJ2-7 gives the full variable domain: EAGVVQSPRYKIIEKKQPVAFWCNPISGHNTLYWYLQNLGQGPELLIRYENEEAVDDSQLPKDRFSAERLKGVDSTLKIQPAELGDSAVYLCATPTHEQYFGPGTRLTVT.

The CDR3 here is CASSLYLQGRMNTEAFF. In DNA, the CDR3 is TGTGCCAGCAGCTTATACTTGCAGGGTAGAATGAACACTGAAGCTTTCTTT. The V call is TRBV11-2, the J call TRBJ1-1, with TRBD1 as a possible D gene (5 bases). Trimming stripped 2 bases from V and 0 bases from J, with 16 bases between. There are 17 residues in the CDR3. Per the germline V gene, CDR1 is SGHAT and CDR2 is FQNNGV.

V and J are TRBV5-4 and TRBJ2-6, with D tentatively TRBD2 (6 bases). Trimming removed 0 bases from V and 12 bases from J, with 10 bases in between. The CDR3 runs 13 residues. The germline CDR1 and CDR2 sequences are SGHNT and YYREEE (reference sequence). Written as DNA, the CDR3 is TGTGCCAGCAGCTTGGTTAGGGGAGGCGTCCTGACTTTC. Protein sequence: CASSLVRGGVLTF.

The J gene is TRBJ1-2, the V gene TRBV6-1, with D possibly matching TRBD1 (5 bases). The germline gives CDR1 MNHNS, CDR2 SASEGT. Trimming took off 9 bases at V and 3 bases at J, with 11 bases between the two ends. This CDR3 has 12 residues. The CDR3 reads CASTRDHYGYTF. Written as DNA, the CDR3 is TGTGCCAGTACCAGGGACCACTATGGCTACACCTTC.

V gene TRBV10-3 combines with J gene TRBJ2-5; no clear D gene. The CDR3 spans 11 residues. Trimming stripped 10 bases from V and 5 bases from J, with 11 bases between. Germline loops: CDR1 ENHRY, CDR2 SYGVKD. The CDR3 DNA reads as TGTGCCACCTCCACCGGGGAGACCCAGTACTTC. This sequence encodes CATSTGETQYF.

This chain links TRBV6-1 with TRBJ2-1; D not certain. Germline V CDR1 and CDR2: MNHNS, SASEGT. CDR3 size: 16 residues. The V end was cut by 0 bases, the J end by 7 bases, with 16 bases between. CDR3 sequence reads: CASSEASFRARNEQFF. The CDR3 region has the DNA TGTGCCAGCAGTGAAGCCAGCTTTAGGGCTCGAAATGAGCAGTTCTTC.

This sequence joins TRBV7-6 and TRBJ1-1; no firm D call. The CDR3 is made up of 14 amino acids. CDR1 and CDR2 from the germline V gene are SGHVS and FNYEAQ. The V gene lost 0 bases and the J gene lost 1 base, with 6 bases spanning the gap. CDR3 nucleotides: TGTGCCAGCAGCTTAGCGGCCGGGAACACTGAAGCTTTCTTT. The encoded protein is CASSLAAGNTEAFF.

With respect to this clone: The same CDR3 also results from other DNA sequences found in this sample. The V gene is TRBV27, the J gene TRBJ2-2; D gene unclear. V lost 8 bases and J lost 0, with 10 bases in between. Germline values: CDR1 MNHEY, CDR2 SMNVEV (reference sequence). The CDR3 is 14 residues long. The CDR3 loop reads CASSLLANTGELFF. Written as DNA, the CDR3 is TGTGCCAGCTCTCTGTTGGCGAACACCGGGGAGCTGTTTTTT.

The chain carries TRBV11-3 and TRBJ2-3, with 8 bases that match TRBD2. The CDR3 sequence is 14 residues long. Germline assignment: CDR1 SGHNT and CDR2 YENEEA. The V segment lost 5 bases and the J segment 4 bases; nucleotides outside the gene matches: 5. In nucleotides, the CDR3 is TGTGCCAGCAGCAGAGGACTAGCCGCAGATACGCAGTATTTT. As protein: CASSRGLAADTQYF.

The chain employs TRBV6-1 and TRBJ1-4; D is unclear. Germline V lookup: CDR1 MNHNS, CDR2 SASEGT. This CDR3 has 14 amino acids. V was trimmed by 2 bases and J by 7 bases, leaving 11 bases between them. This CDR3 is CASSETLNTEKLFF. Here the CDR3 DNA reads TGTGCCAGCAGTGAAACCCTAAATACTGAAAAACTGTTTTTT.

With respect to this clone: This same CDR3 is encoded by further DNA sequences in the sample. The chain uses TRBV5-4 and TRBJ2-5; D is possibly TRBD2 (6 bases). Germline CDR1 is SGHNT and CDR2 is YYREEE (reference sequence). The V end was cut by 0 bases, the J end by 4 bases, with 10 bases between. This CDR3 has 14 residues. In DNA form, the CDR3 reads TGTGCCAGCAGCTTGGCGGGAGTCGGAGAGACCCAGTACTTC. Protein sequence: CASSLAGVGETQYF. The full variable domain, with the rest looked up from reference TRBV5-4 and TRBJ2-5, is ETGVTQSPTHLIKTRGQQVTLRCSSQSGHNTVSWYQQALGQGPQFIFQYYREEENGRGNFPPRFSGLQFPNYSSELNVNALELDDSALYLCASSLAGVGETQYFGPGTRLLVL.

The V gene is TRBV9, the J gene TRBJ1-2, with TRBD1 matching over 8 bases. This CDR3 comprises 16 residues. The junction had 9 bases not matched to a gene; V was cut back by 3 bases and J by 2 bases. The germline V gene encodes CDR1 SGDLS and CDR2 YYNGEE. CDR3 residues: CASSEPWTGKNYGYTF. The DNA of the CDR3 is TGTGCCAGCAGCGAACCATGGACAGGGAAGAACTATGGCTACACCTTC.

This chain connects TRBV5-1 to TRBJ1-3, with a possible D match to TRBD1 (5 bases). Deletions cut 2 bases from V and 1 base from J, with 13 bases between. CDR3 size: 16 residues. Per germline, CDR1 SGHRS and CDR2 YFSETQ. In nucleotides, the CDR3 is TGCGCCAGCAGCTTTGGGACGGCTCCTTCTGGAAACACCATATATTTT. Amino acid sequence: CASSFGTAPSGNTIYF.

The CDR3 sequence is CASSYSLAGGAGELFF. As DNA, the CDR3 is TGTGCCAGCAGTTACTCGCTAGCGGGAGGGGCCGGGGAGCTGTTTTTT. This chain joins TRBV6-5 and TRBJ2-2; 12 bases are a match to TRBD2. The germline gives CDR1 MNHEY, CDR2 SVGAGI. With V trimmed by 0 bases and J by 6 bases, 2 bases remained unmatched. The CDR3 has 16 residues.

This chain joins TRBV28 and TRBJ1-4; D unclear. With 6 bases removed from V and 8 bases from J, the gap between germline ends came to 19 bases. Germline V CDR1 and CDR2: MDHEN, SYDVKM. This CDR3 contains 15 residues. This CDR3 is CASSPNPRPWEKLFF. In nucleotides, the CDR3 is TGTGCCAGCAGCCCCAATCCGAGGCCGTGGGAAAAACTGTTTTTT.

A single count supports this clone. This sequence joins TRBV19 and TRBJ2-7, with TRBD2 matching 14 bases. The germline gives CDR1 LNHDA, CDR2 SQIVND (reference sequence). This CDR3 is 13 amino acids long. V dropped 5 bases and J dropped 9; count of bases not matched to a gene: 3. In nucleotides, the CDR3 is TGTGCCAGTAGTGCCGGGACTAGCGGGGGGCAGTACTTC. Translation: CASSAGTSGGQYF.

The chain recombines TRBV28 with TRBJ2-1, with TRBD1 identical over 7 bases. Germline V gene lookup returns CDR1 MDHEN and CDR2 SYDVKM. After removal of 4 bases from V and 0 bases from J, the junction contained 6 bases not matched to a gene. The CDR3 is 16 residues long. As DNA, the CDR3 is TGTGCCAGCAGTTATCGGACAGGCCACTCCTACAATGAGCAGTTCTTC. Translated: CASSYRTGHSYNEQFF.

The rearrangement joins TRBV18 to TRBJ1-1; 9 bases are a match to TRBD1. With 6 bases clipped from V and 5 bases from J, the junction kept 7 bases outside the gene matches. The CDR3 loop spans 14 amino acids. Per the germline V gene, CDR1 is KGHSH and CDR2 is LQKENI. The CDR3 is CASSGTGYGTEAFF. Written as DNA, the CDR3 is TGTGCCAGCTCTGGGACAGGGTATGGGACTGAAGCTTTCTTT.

The chain combines TRBV9 with TRBJ2-7; 14 bases fit TRBD2. The V gene end was trimmed by 0 bases and the J gene end by 0 bases; junction bases not matched to a gene: 5. Germline V CDR1 and CDR2: SGDLS, YYNGEE. The CDR3 length is 18 residues. The CDR3 reads CASSVGPGTSGSSYEQYF. The CDR3 nucleotides are TGTGCCAGCAGCGTAGGACCGGGGACTAGCGGGAGCTCCTACGAGCAGTACTTC.

This sequence joins TRBV9 and TRBJ1-2; 7 nucleotides align to TRBD1. The CDR3 has 16 residues. CDR1 is SGDLS, CDR2 YYNGEE, per germline. The V segment lost 0 bases and the J segment 2 bases; nucleotides outside the gene matches: 7. In DNA form, the CDR3 reads TGTGCCAGCAGCGTAGGAATATTACAGGGGAACTATGGCTACACCTTC. Translation gives CASSVGILQGNYGYTF.

The J gene is TRBJ2-7, the V gene TRBV5-1, with D possibly being TRBD1 (5 bases). CDR3 length: 14 amino acids. V was trimmed by 0 bases and J by 4 bases, leaving 11 bases between them. Looked up from germline, CDR1 is SGHRS and CDR2 is YFSETQ. The chain's CDR3 is CASSLAWGPYEQYF. The CDR3 DNA follows: TGCGCCAGCAGCTTGGCCTGGGGCCCTTACGAGCAGTACTTC. Supplemented by reference TRBV5-1 and TRBJ2-7, the full variable domain reads KAGVTQTPRYLIKTRGQQVTLSCSPISGHRSVSWYQQTPGQGLQFLFEYFSETQRNKGNFPGRFSGRQFSNSRSEMNVSTLELGDSALYLCASSLAWGPYEQYFGPGTRLTVT.

V usage is TRBV5-1 and J usage is TRBJ1-1; D unclear. Germline CDR1 and CDR2: SGHRS and YFSETQ. V was shortened by 0 bases and J by 0 bases, with 9 bases between the two germline ends. This CDR3 spans 15 amino acids. This chain's CDR3 is CASSLVGVMNTEAFF. CDR3 coding DNA: TGCGCCAGCAGCTTGGTTGGGGTTATGAACACTGAAGCTTTCTTT.

The chain links TRBV11-3 to TRBJ2-3; 7 bases are a match to TRBD1. Germline values: CDR1 SGHNT, CDR2 YENEEA. Losses at the gene ends were 6 bases for V and 0 bases for J; bases not matched to a gene: 15. This CDR3 has 18 residues. The CDR3 DNA follows: TGTGCCAGCAGTCGAGGGTTGGGACAGCATTCAAGCACAGATACGCAGTATTTT. Its translation is CASSRGLGQHSSTDTQYF.